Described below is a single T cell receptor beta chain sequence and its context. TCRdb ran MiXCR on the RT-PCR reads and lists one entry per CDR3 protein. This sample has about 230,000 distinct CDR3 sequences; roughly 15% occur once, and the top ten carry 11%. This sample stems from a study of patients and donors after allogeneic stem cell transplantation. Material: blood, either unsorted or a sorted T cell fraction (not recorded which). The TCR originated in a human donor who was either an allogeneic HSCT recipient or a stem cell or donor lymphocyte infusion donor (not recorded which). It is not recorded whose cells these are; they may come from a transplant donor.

This chain's CDR3 is CASSPLGLGGTDTQYF. The CDR3 DNA is TGCGCCAGCAGCCCCCTAGGTTTGGGTGGCACAGATACGCAGTATTTT. V usage is TRBV5-1 and J usage is TRBJ2-3; the D is unclear. The length of the CDR3 is 16 residues. The V gene lost 4 bases and the J gene lost 1 base, with 16 bases spanning the gap. Germline V lookup: CDR1 SGHRS, CDR2 YFSETQ.